Following are 16 T cell receptor beta chains from one sample sequenced in a study of blood T cell repertoires in COVID-19. Here immunoSEQ multiplex PCR was the method, and the copy in TCRdb shows in-frame clones only, minus some. The sample lists 110,000 to 150,000 clones; roughly nine tenths were seen once. The material sequenced was peripheral blood. The source is a woman aged 55-75 years with active COVID-19.

In this sample, this clone turned up once. The chain employs TRBV3-1 (or the pseudogene TRBV3-2) and TRBJ2-5; no definite D call. V lost 0 bases and J lost 1, with 9 bases in between. CDR3 length: 15 residues. The V gene's germline CDR1 is LGHDT and CDR2 YNNKEL (reference sequence). For the CDR3, the DNA is TGTGCCAGCAGCCAAGATAGGAAGCGCCAAGAGACCCAGTACTTC. Amino acid sequence: CASSQDRKRQETQYF.

The chain has TRBV4-1 and TRBJ2-5, with 7 bases lining up with TRBD1. Unmatched junction bases numbered 5, after V lost 1 base and J lost 6 bases. The CDR3 extends over 14 amino acids. In germline, CDR1 is MGHRA, CDR2 YSYEKL. The CDR3 is CASSQGQGQKTQYF. In DNA, the CDR3 is TGCGCCAGCAGCCAAGGACAGGGTCAAAAGACCCAGTACTTC.

The V call is TRBV21-1, the J call TRBJ2-5; the tabulated D call, TRBD2, remains unverified against the DNA. TRBV21-1 is a recognized pseudogene. The CDR3 runs to 15 residues. CDR3 in DNA: TGTGCCACCAGGGGTACTAGCGGAGCACAAGAGACCCAGTACTTC. Translated: CATRGTSGAQETQYF.

CDR3 DNA sequence: TGTGCCAGCAGCTTAGCTACGGGACTAGCGGGAGAAGAGCAGTACTTC. Encoded protein: CASSLATGLAGEEQYF. The V call is TRBV7-9, the J call TRBJ2-7, with TRBD2 identical over 14 bases. The CDR3 has 16 amino acids. V lost 0 bases to trimming and J lost 7 bases; unmatched junction nucleotides: 5. Germline V gene lookup returns CDR1 SEHNR and CDR2 FQNEAQ (reference sequence).

The CDR3 region is CASSPGTVLTEAFF. The CDR3 coding sequence is TGTGCCAGCAGCCCCGGGACAGTATTAACTGAAGCTTTCTTT. V and J are TRBV7-2 and TRBJ1-1, with TRBD1 matching 7 bases. The V gene end was trimmed by 5 bases and the J gene end by 5 bases; junction bases not matched to a gene: 8. The length of the CDR3 is 14 residues. CDR1 is SGHTA and CDR2 is FQGNSA in the germline V gene.

This chain joins TRBV18 and TRBJ1-1; D not certain. The CDR3 extends over 14 amino acids. Germline-derived CDR1 and CDR2 are KGHSH and LQKENI. V was cut by 3 bases and J by 1 base, with 9 bases left in between. In DNA form, the CDR3 reads TGTGCCAGCTCACCCAAGACTGGGAACACTGAAGCTTTCTTT. This encodes CASSPKTGNTEAFF.

The V call is TRBV4-2, the J call TRBJ1-1; 9 bases are a match to TRBD1. Trimming cost V 1 base and J 6 bases; bases outside gene matches: 12. Germline V gene lookup returns CDR1 LGHNA and CDR2 YNFKEQ. The CDR3 loop spans 17 amino acids. The CDR3 region has the DNA TGTGCCAGCAGCCAAGCTCCGCCGGGACAGGGAACCCCTGAAGCTTTCTTT. Amino acids: CASSQAPPGQGTPEAFF.

V gene TRBV4-2 combines with J gene TRBJ2-5; TRBD2 agrees at 12 bases. In germline, CDR1 is LGHNA, CDR2 YNFKEQ. With 0 bases clipped from V and 2 bases from J, the junction kept 7 bases outside the gene matches. This CDR3 comprises 18 residues. The CDR3 DNA follows: TGTGCCAGCAGCCAAGAATTCCTAGCGGGAGGGGGACAAGAGACCCAGTACTTC. It codes for CASSQEFLAGGGQETQYF.

V usage is TRBV2 and J usage is TRBJ1-1; maybe TRBD1 (6 bases). Trimming pared 9 bases from V and 0 bases from J, leaving 8 bases between. Germline loops: CDR1 SNHLY, CDR2 FYNNEI. The CDR3 length is 12 residues. The CDR3 DNA sequence: TGTGCCAGTACAGGGATGAACACTGAAGCTTTCTTT. Residues: CASTGMNTEAFF.

This chain links TRBV6-2 or TRBV6-3 with TRBJ2-2; 13 bases agree with TRBD2. The CDR3 is 18 amino acids. Trimming removed 6 bases from V and 6 bases from J; junction bases left unmatched: 13. Germline loops: CDR1 MNHEY, CDR2 SVGEGT. The CDR3 DNA sequence: TGTGCCAGCAGCAAAAACGGACTAGCGGGAGTCTTCGCCGGGGAGCTGTTTTTT. Residues: CASSKNGLAGVFAGELFF.

Comments on this clone: Within the sample, other DNA sequences also encode this same CDR3. The genes are TRBV6-5 and TRBJ1-2; the match to TRBD1 covers 10 bases. Germline CDR1 reads MNHEY; CDR2 reads SVGAGI. The CDR3 loop spans 14 amino acids. With 2 bases clipped from V and 7 bases from J, the junction kept 4 bases outside the gene matches. The CDR3 sequence is CASSYTGTGAGYTF. Written as DNA, the CDR3 is TGTGCCAGCAGTTACACCGGGACAGGGGCTGGCTACACCTTC.

The chain recombines TRBV12-3 or TRBV12-4 with TRBJ1-1, with D uncertain. The CDR3 length is 13 residues. Trimming took off 6 bases at V and 4 bases at J, with 12 bases between the two ends. CDR3 DNA: TGTGCCAGCAGCCCCGGAGGGAGCACTGAAGCTTTCTTT. Amino acids: CASSPGGSTEAFF.

CDR3 coding DNA: TGTGCCAGCAGCCGAGAGGTACAGGGGTATGATGGCTACACCTTC. This codes for CASSREVQGYDGYTF. The chain recombines TRBV7-6 with TRBJ1-2, with TRBD1 matching over 7 bases. Looked up from germline, CDR1 is SGHVS and CDR2 is FNYEAQ. The V gene end was trimmed by 5 bases and the J gene end by 6 bases; junction bases not matched to a gene: 12. The CDR3 sequence is 15 residues long. The full variable domain, its missing parts supplied by reference TRBV7-6 and TRBJ1-2, is GAGVSQSPRYKVTKRGQDVALRCDPISGHVSLYWYRQALGQGPEFLTYFNYEAQQDKSGLPNDRFSAERPEGSISTLTIQRTEQRDSAMYRCASSREVQGYDGYTFGSGTRLTVV.

The gene calls are TRBV25-1 and TRBJ2-1; 8 bases fit TRBD1. V lost 2 bases to trimming and J lost 6 bases; unmatched junction nucleotides: 12. Germline loops: CDR1 MGHDK, CDR2 SYGVNS. The CDR3 is 17 amino acids. The CDR3 sequence is CASSETGQGLDFNEQFF. The CDR3 bases are TGTGCCAGCAGTGAAACAGGACAGGGTCTAGACTTCAATGAGCAGTTCTTC.

The chain joins TRBV7-3 to TRBJ2-5; 8 bases agree with TRBD1. The CDR3 consists of 16 residues. With V trimmed by 5 bases and J by 2 bases, 10 bases remained unmatched. Germline V CDR1 and CDR2: SGHTA, FQGTGA. The CDR3 loop reads CASSPSGTGGQETQYF. CDR3 nucleotide sequence: TGTGCCAGCAGCCCTTCCGGGACAGGCGGGCAAGAGACCCAGTACTTC.

This chain links TRBV19 with TRBJ2-7, with 8 bases identical to TRBD1. The CDR3 has 15 residues. The germline V gene has CDR1 LNHDA and CDR2 SQIVND (reference sequence). The ends lost 4 bases at V and 7 bases at J; junction bases unmatched: 12. CDR3 loop: CASSTGKDRASEQYF. CDR3 bases: TGTGCCAGTAGTACAGGGAAGGACAGGGCCAGTGAGCAGTACTTC.